The rows below give T cell receptor beta chains drawn from one sample of a study of identical twins. Each CDR3 protein gets one entry after TCRdb re-called the 5' RACE reads with MiXCR. The top ten clones hold roughly 0.5% of a sample with 450,000 or so distinct CDR3 sequences, over 12% of them seen once. A further study also used this sample, focusing on yellow fever vaccine responses in identical twins.

Source material: CD4+ T cells sorted from blood. The receptors shown here come from a woman between 18 and 30 years old in good health. The CDR3 runs from the conserved cysteine through the conserved F or W. Fields, in order: clone size, J gene, D gene, V gene, CDR3 DNA, CDR3 protein. D genes are given only for firm matches. Clone size is given for some rows only: seen once, a few or many times, or a class if the clone is expanded.

>.|TRBJ2-5|TRBD2|TRBV28
TGTGCCAGCAGGCCCGGGGGAGCGGGGGTTGAGACCCAGTACTTC
CASRPGGAGVETQYF
>.|TRBJ2-1|.|TRBV4-1
TGCGCCAGCAGCCCCGTGGCGGGGGCCTTATCCTACAATGAGCAGTTCTTC
CASSPVAGALSYNEQFF
>.|TRBJ1-5|.|TRBV6-1
TGTGCCAGCATGTGGGGAACTTATAGCAATCAGCCCCAGCATTTT
CASMWGTYSNQPQHF
>few|TRBJ2-1|.|TRBV12-3/TRBV12-4
TGTGCCAGCAGTTGGTCGGGCAGGAATGAGCAGTTCTTC
CASSWSGRNEQFF
>many|TRBJ2-3|.|TRBV7-7
TGTGCTAGCAGCCCTAGCCTAGGTCCTCCGGGCACAGATACGCAGTATTTT
CASSPSLGPPGTDTQYF
>many|TRBJ2-7|TRBD1|TRBV7-8
TGTGCCAGCAGCTCAACCAGGGGGACCTACGAGCAGTACTTC
CASSSTRGTYEQYF
>.|TRBJ2-7|.|TRBV7-2
TGTGCCAGCAGCCCGGTGGGATCGGATTACGAGCAGTACTTC
CASSPVGSDYEQYF
>few|TRBJ2-1|TRBD2|TRBV5-1
TGCGCCAGCAGCCGGGAGGGGGGGAGCTACAATGAGCAGTTCTTC
CASSREGGSYNEQFF
>.|TRBJ2-3|.|TRBV4-3
TGCGCCAGCAGCCAAGAAAATATAGGGATTGCAGATACGCAGTATTTT
CASSQENIGIADTQYF
>few|TRBJ2-1|TRBD2|TRBV6-2/TRBV6-3
TGTGCCAGTGTATTAGCGGGGGGGCGTGAGCAGTTCTTC
CASVLAGGREQFF
>few|TRBJ2-4|.|TRBV7-9
TGTGCCAGCAGCTCCCCTAAAGGCGACATTCAGTACTTC
CASSSPKGDIQYF
>few|TRBJ2-1|TRBD2|TRBV27
TGTGCCAGCAGAGGAATGGCTAGCGGGAGGGGTGAGCAGTTCTTC
CASRGMASGRGEQFF
>.|TRBJ2-7|TRBD1|TRBV29-1
TGCAGCGTGTCGAGGGGACAGGGTCCCCACGAGCAGTACTTC
CSVSRGQGPHEQYF
>.|TRBJ1-5|.|TRBV21-1
TGTGCCAGCAGCGGACCATCTACGGCCCAGCATTTT
CASSGPSTAQHF
>.|TRBJ2-7|TRBD2|TRBV10-3
TGTGCCATCAGTGCCGGGGGGAAGGTCCACGAGCAGTACTTC
CAISAGGKVHEQYF
>.|TRBJ2-7|.|TRBV5-1
TGCGCCAGCAGCCCAACGTTGTCCGAGCAGTACTTC
CASSPTLSEQYF
>many|TRBJ2-5|.|TRBV29-1
TGCAGCGTTGAACCGTTGGGGGAGACCCAGTACTTC
CSVEPLGETQYF
>.|TRBJ2-1|.|TRBV21-1
TGTGCCAGCAGCAAAGATTGCTCCCGGACTAGCCGAACCCTTGGGACCTACAATGAGCAGTTCTTC
CASSKDCSRTSRTLGTYNEQFF
>.|TRBJ1-6|.|TRBV13
TGTGCCAGCAGGCCCAGACAATATAATTCACCCCTCCACTTT
CASRPRQYNSPLHF
>.|TRBJ2-5|.|TRBV18
TGTGCCAGCTCACCCTACAGGGACCAAGAGACCCAGTACTTC
CASSPYRDQETQYF
>.|TRBJ2-3|TRBD2|TRBV12-3/TRBV12-4
TGTGCCAGCAGTTTTCGGGCTAGCGGAGATACGCAGTATTTT
CASSFRASGDTQYF
>once|TRBJ2-7|.|TRBV7-2
TGTGCCAGCAGAAAAAGCGGGGCAGGGGGTTACGAGCAGTACTTC
CASRKSGAGGYEQYF
>.|TRBJ2-3|TRBD2|TRBV7-2
TGTGCCAGCAGCTTAGGGGCTAGCGGGGCCCGGGGGGGGCAGTATTTT
CASSLGASGARGGQYF
>.|TRBJ2-7|.|TRBV10-3
TGTGCCGCGGGGCAGATAAACTACGAGCAGTACTTC
CAAGQINYEQYF
>many|TRBJ2-7|.|TRBV25-1
TGTGCCAGCAGTGAGAACAGGGTCGAGCAGTACTTC
CASSENRVEQYF